The 8 T cell receptor beta chains below were found in one sample sequenced in a study of blood T cell repertoires in COVID-19. Sequencing was performed with immunoSEQ multiplex PCR; in TCRdb, only in-frame clones are kept and a portion is missing. The sample yields approximately 48,000 clones, 75% to 90% seen once. Sequencing used peripheral blood. The receptor set was obtained from a man in his sixties with acute or convalescent COVID-19.

The rearrangement joins TRBV12-3 or TRBV12-4 to TRBJ1-1, with D unresolved. The CDR3 spans 13 residues. The V end lost 3 bases, the J end lost 5 bases, and 10 bases lay between the germline ends. CDR3 coding DNA: TGTGCCAGCAGTTTCGAGAAGGAGACTGAAGCTTTCTTT. It translates to CASSFEKETEAFF.

This rearrangement joins TRBV5-4 to TRBJ2-2; D remains ambiguous. CDR1 and CDR2 (germline): SGHNT, YYREEE (reference sequence). This CDR3 has 16 amino acids. V lost 0 bases to trimming and J lost 1 base, with 10 bases between them. CDR3 nucleotide sequence: TGTGCCAGCAGCTTGGGGCCCCCTGGGAACACCGGGGAGCTGTTTTTT. Amino acid sequence: CASSLGPPGNTGELFF.

Only one count was recorded for this clone. This chain connects TRBV5-1 to TRBJ2-7; perhaps TRBD2 as D (6 bases). Trimming left V 0 bases short and J 2 bases short, with 9 bases between. The CDR3 length is 14 residues. The germline V gene encodes CDR1 SGHRS and CDR2 YFSETQ. The CDR3 DNA reads TGCGCCAGCAGCTTGGGGGGCGGGACCTACGAGCAGTACTTC. This encodes CASSLGGGTYEQYF.

V and J are TRBV6-5 and TRBJ2-7, with TRBD1 matching over 9 bases. Germline V gene lookup returns CDR1 MNHEY and CDR2 SVGAGI. The CDR3 is 13 residues long. The V segment lost 5 bases and the J segment 4 bases; nucleotides outside the gene matches: 3. Here the CDR3 reads CASSHRGQYEQYF. The CDR3 coding sequence is TGTGCCAGCAGTCACAGGGGGCAGTACGAGCAGTACTTC.

The chain has TRBV2 and TRBJ1-5; 9 bases match TRBD1. The CDR3 sequence is 13 residues long. CDR1 is SNHLY, CDR2 FYNNEI, per germline. V shed 6 bases and J 5 bases; nucleotides not matched to a gene: 2. CDR3 protein: CASRRDRDQPQHF. CDR3 sequence (DNA): TGTGCCAGCAGAAGGGACAGGGATCAGCCCCAGCATTTT.

This sequence joins TRBV5-1 and TRBJ1-4; D not certain. Germline loops: CDR1 SGHRS, CDR2 YFSETQ. This CDR3 comprises 15 residues. Trimming took 0 bases from V and 6 from J, leaving 12 bases between them. The CDR3 DNA follows: TGCGCCAGCAGCTTGGCGGAGGCGATGGATGAAAAACTGTTTTTT. As protein: CASSLAEAMDEKLFF. Filled out from reference TRBV5-1 and TRBJ1-4, the complete variable domain reads KAGVTQTPRYLIKTRGQQVTLSCSPISGHRSVSWYQQTPGQGLQFLFEYFSETQRNKGNFPGRFSGRQFSNSRSEMNVSTLELGDSALYLCASSLAEAMDEKLFFGSGTQLSVL.

The CDR3 DNA follows: TGTGCCAGCAGCAAAGCACCTCGGCGGGATGGGCAGTATTTT. Translated: CASSKAPRRDGQYF. The J gene is TRBJ2-3, the V gene TRBV21-1; TRBD2 is taken as the D call from the table, unchecked against the DNA. TRBV21-1 is shown as a pseudogene. This CDR3 has 14 amino acids.

Only a few counts were recorded for this clone. The chain carries TRBV15 and TRBJ1-5, with 7 bases matching TRBD1. The CDR3 spans 14 residues. Germline V lookup: CDR1 LNHNV, CDR2 YYDKDF (reference sequence). V gave up 3 bases and J gave up 3 bases; unmatched junction bases: 2. The CDR3 protein is CATSSRGNNQPQHF. The CDR3 DNA reads TGTGCCACCAGCAGCAGGGGGAACAATCAGCCCCAGCATTTT.